This T cell receptor (beta chain) was sequenced during a study of T cells in Graves' hyperthyroidism and ophthalmopathy. In the study overall: At the time of initial diagnosis and before any treatment, peripheral blood was collected.

Study-wide results and limits: Most expanded thyroid clonotypes above 0.001 also appeared in blood.

Sample share makes this clonotype medium-sized (0.01 to 0.1%). The target antigen is unknown. Amplification of TCR beta CDR3 regions used RNA as the template. With the HTBI primer set, the TCR CDR3 went through a first round of RT-PCR. TCRdb fed the multiplex PCR reads into MiXCR, producing one record per CDR3 protein. The data hold tens of thousands of distinct CDR3 sequences, with under 55% observed a single time. Stability of Graves' hyperthyroidism was defined as absent ophthalmopathy progression within 18 months. CDR1 is SNHLY, CDR2 FYNNEI, per germline. V shed 0 bases and J shed 5 bases, with 8 bases lying between them. The CDR3 extends over 13 amino acids.

This sequence originates from a woman aged 25-40 years with Graves' hyperthyroidism. The V call is TRBV2, the J call TRBJ2-7; no firm D call. Sequencing was carried out using blood. CDR3 coding DNA: TGTGCCAGCAGTGAAGCGGTGTTAGACGAGCAGTACTTC. Protein product: CASSEAVLDEQYF.